This TCR beta chain was captured by sequencing in a study of post-analysis software for immune sequencing data. Whole-study findings and limits: F measure grouped same-batch samples tightly together. Four or five TRBV segments were more frequent in patients than controls; TRBV5-6, TRBV5-1 and TRBV20-1 belonged to this group.

Built from TCR beta cDNA, the libraries had unique molecular identifiers in them. Hundreds of thousands of cDNA molecules were obtained from approximately 1 to 10 million T cells. TCRdb analysed the PCR reads with MiXCR anew, one entry per CDR3 protein. The sample lists roughly 400,000 distinct CDR3 sequences, approximately 38% seen once, with less than 8% in the top ten. The CDR3 is 11 amino acids. CDR1 and CDR2 from the germline V gene are DFQATT and SNEGSKA (reference sequence). On this clonotype itself: Its antigen is unknown. Compared with germline, one end of the junction differs, possibly owing to a read error.

This TCR came from a girl between 2 and 10 years old with multiple sclerosis. Sequenced sample: blood. This chain uses TRBV20-1 with TRBJ2-5, with unresolved D. For the CDR3, the DNA is TGCAGTGGGTGGTACCAAGGGACCCAGTACTTC. Translation gives CSGWYQGTQYF.